The 4 T cell receptor beta chains listed next were all sequenced from one sample in a study of technical replicates of blood from several donors. The method was immunoSEQ multiplex PCR; TCRdb's version includes in-frame clones alone and lacks a portion of them. The sample holds under 90,000 clones, around 94% seen once. Sequenced: T cells isolated from PBMCs. Receptor source: a human donor in good health.

The chain uses TRBV13 and TRBJ1-1, with D perhaps TRBD1 (5 bases). Trimming pared 4 bases from V and 6 bases from J, leaving 12 bases between. CDR3 length: 13 amino acids. CDR1 PRHDT and CDR2 FYEKMQ come from the germline V gene (reference sequence). Written as DNA, the CDR3 is TGTGCCAGCAGCTCCGCAGGGATCTCTGAAGCTTTCTTT. This sequence encodes CASSSAGISEAFF.

A single count supports this clone. The gene calls are TRBV4-1 and TRBJ2-5; 7 bases line up with TRBD2. CDR1 MGHRA and CDR2 YSYEKL come from the germline V gene. This CDR3 spans 17 amino acids. With 4 bases clipped from V and 3 bases from J, the junction kept 14 bases outside the gene matches. CDR3 DNA: TGCGCCAGCAGCCGACTACCCATAGCGGGTAGGGAAGAGACCCAGTACTTC. This codes for CASSRLPIAGREETQYF.

V usage is TRBV9 and J usage is TRBJ2-7, with D possibly matching TRBD1 (5 bases). Germline CDR1 reads SGDLS; CDR2 reads YYNGEE. Trimming took off 4 bases at V and 6 bases at J, with 17 bases between the two ends. CDR3 size: 14 residues. The CDR3 bases are TGTGCCAGCAGCCCCAAAGGTGGGGCAGTCGAGCAGTACTTC. Protein: CASSPKGGAVEQYF.

The chain is built from TRBV9 and TRBJ2-1; TRBD2 aligns across 7 bases. Germline V gene data show CDR1 as SGDLS and CDR2 as YYNGEE. Germline trimming cut 2 bases from V and 5 bases from J; bases unmatched to any gene: 13. CDR3 size: 17 residues. Here the CDR3 reads CASSVVEVAGNNNEQFF. In nucleotides, the CDR3 is TGTGCCAGCAGCGTCGTCGAGGTAGCGGGTAATAACAATGAGCAGTTCTTC.